This T cell receptor (beta chain) appears in the sequencing data of a study of beta chain features in type 1 diabetes. The V gene lost 5 bases and the J gene lost 8 bases, with 9 bases spanning the gap. In germline, CDR1 is SEHNR, CDR2 FQNEAQ (reference sequence). This CDR3 region has 12 residues. Expressed TCRB transcripts were sequenced after all isolated RNA was converted to cDNA. Produced via immunoSEQ multiplex PCR; TCRdb's table is partial and in-frame only. The repertoire holds 810,000 or so clones, with roughly 16% as singletons. The sequenced material came from naive CD4+ T cells from blood. The V gene is TRBV7-9, the J gene TRBJ1-4; no clear D. This TCR was sampled from a woman aged 18 to 35 in good health. This chain's CDR3 is CASSQDGEKLFF. As DNA, the CDR3 is TGTGCCAGCAGCCAAGACGGCGAAAAACTGTTTTTT.